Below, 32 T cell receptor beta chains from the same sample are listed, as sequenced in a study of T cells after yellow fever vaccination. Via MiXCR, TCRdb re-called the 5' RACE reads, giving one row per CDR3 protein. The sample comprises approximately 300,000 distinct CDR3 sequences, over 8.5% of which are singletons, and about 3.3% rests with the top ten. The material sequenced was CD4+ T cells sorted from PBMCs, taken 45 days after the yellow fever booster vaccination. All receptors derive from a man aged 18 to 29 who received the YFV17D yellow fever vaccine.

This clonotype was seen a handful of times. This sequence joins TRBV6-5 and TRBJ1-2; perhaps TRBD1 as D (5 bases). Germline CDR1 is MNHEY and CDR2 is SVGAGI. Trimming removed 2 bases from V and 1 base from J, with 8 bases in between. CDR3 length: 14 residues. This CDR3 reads CASSYARDNYGYTF. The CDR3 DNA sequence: TGTGCCAGCAGTTACGCCAGGGATAACTATGGCTACACCTTC.

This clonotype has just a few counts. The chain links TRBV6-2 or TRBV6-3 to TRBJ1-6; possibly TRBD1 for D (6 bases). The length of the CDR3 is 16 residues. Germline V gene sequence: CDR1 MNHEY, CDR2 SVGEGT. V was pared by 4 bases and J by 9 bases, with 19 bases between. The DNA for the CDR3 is TGTGCCAGCAGTTCCCCAACTACAGGGAAGAGTTCACCCCTCCACTTT. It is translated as CASSSPTTGKSSPLHF.

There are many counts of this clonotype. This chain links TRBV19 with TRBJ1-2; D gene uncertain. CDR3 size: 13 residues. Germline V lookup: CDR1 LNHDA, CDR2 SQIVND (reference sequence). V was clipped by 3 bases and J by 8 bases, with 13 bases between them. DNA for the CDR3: TGTGCCAGTAGTATTCCCCGGGGAATGGGCTACACCTTC. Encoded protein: CASSIPRGMGYTF.

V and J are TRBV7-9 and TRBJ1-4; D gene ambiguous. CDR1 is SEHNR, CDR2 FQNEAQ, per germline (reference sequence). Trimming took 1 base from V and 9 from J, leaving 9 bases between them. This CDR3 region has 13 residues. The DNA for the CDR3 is TGTGCCAGCAGCTTAGACGCGATGAAAAAACTGTTTTTT. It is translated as CASSLDAMKKLFF.

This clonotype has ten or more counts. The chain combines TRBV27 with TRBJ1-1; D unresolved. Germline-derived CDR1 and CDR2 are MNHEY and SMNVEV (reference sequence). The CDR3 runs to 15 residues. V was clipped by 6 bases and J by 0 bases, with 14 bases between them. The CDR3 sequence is CASRGTVYMNTEAFF. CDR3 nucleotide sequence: TGTGCCAGCAGGGGCACAGTTTATATGAACACTGAAGCTTTCTTT.

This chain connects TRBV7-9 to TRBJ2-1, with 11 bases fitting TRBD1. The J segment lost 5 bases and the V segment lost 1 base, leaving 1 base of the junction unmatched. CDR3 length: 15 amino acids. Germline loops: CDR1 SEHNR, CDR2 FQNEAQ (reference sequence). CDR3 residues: CASSLGTGGNNEQFF. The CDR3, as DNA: TGTGCCAGCAGCTTAGGGACAGGGGGCAACAATGAGCAGTTCTTC.

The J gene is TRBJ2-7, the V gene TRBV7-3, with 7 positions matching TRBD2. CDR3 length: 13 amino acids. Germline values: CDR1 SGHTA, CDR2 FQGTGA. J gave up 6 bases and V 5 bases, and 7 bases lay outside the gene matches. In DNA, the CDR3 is TGTGCCAGCAGCCCCTCGGGGGGTAGCGAGCAGTACGTC. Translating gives CASSPSGGSEQYV.

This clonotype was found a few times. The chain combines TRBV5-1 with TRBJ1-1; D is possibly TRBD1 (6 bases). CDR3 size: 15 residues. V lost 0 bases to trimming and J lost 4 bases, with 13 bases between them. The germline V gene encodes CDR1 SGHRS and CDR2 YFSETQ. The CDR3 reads CASSLGTVPSTEAFF. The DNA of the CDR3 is TGCGCCAGCAGCTTGGGGACAGTCCCAAGCACTGAAGCTTTCTTT.

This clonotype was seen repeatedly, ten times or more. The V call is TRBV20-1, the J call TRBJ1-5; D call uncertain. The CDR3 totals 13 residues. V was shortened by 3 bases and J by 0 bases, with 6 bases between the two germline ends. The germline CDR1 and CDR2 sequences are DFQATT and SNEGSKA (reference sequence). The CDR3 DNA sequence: TGCAGTGCTAGTCCGGATAGCAATCAGCCCCAGCATTTT. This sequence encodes CSASPDSNQPQHF.

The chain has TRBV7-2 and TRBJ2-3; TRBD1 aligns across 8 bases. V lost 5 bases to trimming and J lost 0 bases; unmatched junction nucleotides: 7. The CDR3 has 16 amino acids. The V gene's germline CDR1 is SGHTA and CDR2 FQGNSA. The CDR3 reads CASSRQGRPSTDTQYF. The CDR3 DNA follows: TGTGCCAGCAGCCGACAGGGGCGCCCTAGCACAGATACGCAGTATTTT. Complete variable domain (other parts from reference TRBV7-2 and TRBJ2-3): GAGVSQSPSNKVTEKGKDVELRCDPISGHTALYWYRQSLGQGLEFLIYFQGNSAPDKSGLPSDRFSAERTGGSVSTLTIQRTQQEDSAVYLCASSRQGRPSTDTQYFGPGTRLTVL.

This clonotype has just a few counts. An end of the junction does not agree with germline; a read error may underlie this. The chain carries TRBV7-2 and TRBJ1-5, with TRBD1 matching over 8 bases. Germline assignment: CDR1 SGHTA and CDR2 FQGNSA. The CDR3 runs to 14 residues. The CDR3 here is CASSRWTGNLPQHF. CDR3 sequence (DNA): TGTGCCAGCAGCCGATGGACAGGGAATCTGCCCCAGCATTTT.

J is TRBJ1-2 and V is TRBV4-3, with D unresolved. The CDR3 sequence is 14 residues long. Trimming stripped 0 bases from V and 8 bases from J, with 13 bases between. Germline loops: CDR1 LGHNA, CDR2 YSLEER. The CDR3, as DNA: TGCGCCAGCAGCCAAGATGTAGGACGGAGGGGCTACACCTTC. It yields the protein CASSQDVGRRGYTF.

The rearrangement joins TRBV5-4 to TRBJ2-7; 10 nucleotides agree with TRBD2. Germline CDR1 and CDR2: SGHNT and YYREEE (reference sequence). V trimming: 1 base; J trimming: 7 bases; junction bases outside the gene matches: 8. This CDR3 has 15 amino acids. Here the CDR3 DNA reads TGTGCCAGCAGCTTGACTAGCGGGGATCTGGGGGAGCAGTACTTC. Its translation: CASSLTSGDLGEQYF.

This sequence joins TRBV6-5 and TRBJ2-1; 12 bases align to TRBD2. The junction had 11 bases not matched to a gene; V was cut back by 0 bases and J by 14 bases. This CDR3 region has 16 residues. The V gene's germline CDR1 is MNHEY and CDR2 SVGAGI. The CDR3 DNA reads TGTGCCAGCAGTTACTCCCCTAGCGGGGGGGCCACCCCCGAGTTCTTC. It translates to CASSYSPSGGATPEFF.

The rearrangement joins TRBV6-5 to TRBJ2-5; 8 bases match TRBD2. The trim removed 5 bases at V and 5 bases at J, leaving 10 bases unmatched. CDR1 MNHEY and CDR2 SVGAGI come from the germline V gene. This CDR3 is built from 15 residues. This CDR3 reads CASSRKAGEGETQYF. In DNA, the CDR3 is TGTGCCAGCAGTCGCAAAGCGGGGGAGGGGGAGACCCAGTACTTC.

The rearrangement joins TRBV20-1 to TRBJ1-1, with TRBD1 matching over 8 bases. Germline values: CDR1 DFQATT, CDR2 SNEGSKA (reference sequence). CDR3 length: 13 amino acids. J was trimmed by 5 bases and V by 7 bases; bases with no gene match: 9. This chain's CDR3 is CSVTQGALTEAFF. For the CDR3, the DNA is TGCAGTGTAACTCAGGGGGCGCTTACTGAAGCTTTCTTT.

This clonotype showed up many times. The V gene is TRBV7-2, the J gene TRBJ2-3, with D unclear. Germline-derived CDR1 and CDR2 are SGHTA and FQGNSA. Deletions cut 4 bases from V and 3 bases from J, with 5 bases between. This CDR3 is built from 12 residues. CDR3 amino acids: CASSSRTDTQYF. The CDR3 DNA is TGTGCCAGCAGCTCAAGGACAGATACGCAGTATTTT.

The CDR3 nucleotides read TGTGCCAGCAGCTTGGGGGGGTCCTCCTCCGCGGGCTACACCTTC. This sequence encodes CASSLGGSSSAGYTF. The V and J genes are TRBV5-4 and TRBJ1-2; D is perhaps TRBD1 (5 bases). Germline lookup yields CDR1 SGHNT and CDR2 YYREEE (reference sequence). CDR3 length: 15 residues. V gave up 0 bases and J gave up 8 bases, with 17 bases separating them.

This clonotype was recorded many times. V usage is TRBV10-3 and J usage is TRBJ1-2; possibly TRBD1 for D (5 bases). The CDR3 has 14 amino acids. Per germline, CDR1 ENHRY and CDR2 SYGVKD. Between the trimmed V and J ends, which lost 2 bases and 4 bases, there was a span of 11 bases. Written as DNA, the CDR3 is TGTGCCATCAGTGAGGGCTGGGGGTCCTATGGCTACACCTTC. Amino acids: CAISEGWGSYGYTF.

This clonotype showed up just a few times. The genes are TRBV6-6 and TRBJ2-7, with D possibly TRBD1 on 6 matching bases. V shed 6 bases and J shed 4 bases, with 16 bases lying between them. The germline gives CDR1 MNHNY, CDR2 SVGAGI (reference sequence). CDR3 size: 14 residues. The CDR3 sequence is CASSRSRGSYEQYF. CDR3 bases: TGTGCCAGCAGCCGCAGTAGGGGGTCATACGAGCAGTACTTC.

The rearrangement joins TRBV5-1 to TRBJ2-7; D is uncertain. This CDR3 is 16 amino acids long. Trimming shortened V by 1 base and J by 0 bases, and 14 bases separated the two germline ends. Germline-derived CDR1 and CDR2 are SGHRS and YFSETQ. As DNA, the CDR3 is TGCGCCAGCAGCTTGTTAGCCAGACCGAACTCCTACGAGCAGTACTTC. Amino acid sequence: CASSLLARPNSYEQYF.

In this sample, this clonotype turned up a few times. This chain's CDR3 is CASSDGVVETQYF. CDR3 DNA sequence: TGCGCCAGCAGTGACGGGGTAGTGGAGACCCAGTACTTC. V gene TRBV10-2 combines with J gene TRBJ2-5, with a weak D call TRBD2 (5 bases). Germline values: CDR1 WSHSY, CDR2 SAAADI. Trimming stripped 3 bases from V and 5 bases from J, with 10 bases between. The CDR3 contains 13 residues.

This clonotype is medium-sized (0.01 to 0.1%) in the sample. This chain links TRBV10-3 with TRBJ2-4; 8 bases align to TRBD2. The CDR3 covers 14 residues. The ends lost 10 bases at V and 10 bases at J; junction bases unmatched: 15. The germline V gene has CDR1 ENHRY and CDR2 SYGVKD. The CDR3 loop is CATGLDLAGGIQYF. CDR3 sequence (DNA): TGTGCCACGGGACTAGACCTCGCCGGGGGGATTCAGTACTTC.

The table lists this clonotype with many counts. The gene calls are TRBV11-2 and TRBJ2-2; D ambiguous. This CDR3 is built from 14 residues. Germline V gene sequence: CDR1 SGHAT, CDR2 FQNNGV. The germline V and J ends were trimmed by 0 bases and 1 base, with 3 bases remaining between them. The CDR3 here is CASSLEQNTGELFF. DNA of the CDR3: TGTGCCAGCAGCTTAGAACAGAACACCGGGGAGCTGTTTTTT.

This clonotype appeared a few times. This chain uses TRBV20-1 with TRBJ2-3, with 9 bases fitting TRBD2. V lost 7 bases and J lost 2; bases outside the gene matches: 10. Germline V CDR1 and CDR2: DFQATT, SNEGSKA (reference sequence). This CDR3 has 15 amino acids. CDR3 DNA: TGCAGTGTTAGCGGGGGCCCTAGCATCACAGATACGCAGTATTTT. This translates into CSVSGGPSITDTQYF.

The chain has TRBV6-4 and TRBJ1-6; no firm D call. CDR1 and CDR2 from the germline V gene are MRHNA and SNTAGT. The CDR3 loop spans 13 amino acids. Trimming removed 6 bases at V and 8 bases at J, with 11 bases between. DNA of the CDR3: TGTGCCAGCAGGAGGACGGCAGATTCACCCCTCCACTTT. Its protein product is CASRRTADSPLHF.

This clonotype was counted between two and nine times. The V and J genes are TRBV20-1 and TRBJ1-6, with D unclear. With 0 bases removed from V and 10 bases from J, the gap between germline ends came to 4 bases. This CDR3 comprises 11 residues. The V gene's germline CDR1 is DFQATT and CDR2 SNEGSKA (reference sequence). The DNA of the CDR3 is TGCAGTGCTAGAGAAGGGTCACCCCTCCACTTT. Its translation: CSAREGSPLHF.

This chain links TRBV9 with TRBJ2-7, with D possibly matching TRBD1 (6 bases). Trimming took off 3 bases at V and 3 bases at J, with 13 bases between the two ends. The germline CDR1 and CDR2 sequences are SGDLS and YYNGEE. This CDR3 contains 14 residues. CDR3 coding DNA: TGTGCCAGCAGCGGCAATACAGGGTACTACGAGCAGTACTTC. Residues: CASSGNTGYYEQYF.

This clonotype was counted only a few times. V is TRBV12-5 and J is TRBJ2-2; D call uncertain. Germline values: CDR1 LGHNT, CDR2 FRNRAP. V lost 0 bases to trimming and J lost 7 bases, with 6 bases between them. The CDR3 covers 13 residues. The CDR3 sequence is CASGLVGLGELFF. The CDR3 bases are TGTGCTAGTGGTTTGGTCGGCCTCGGGGAGCTGTTTTTT.

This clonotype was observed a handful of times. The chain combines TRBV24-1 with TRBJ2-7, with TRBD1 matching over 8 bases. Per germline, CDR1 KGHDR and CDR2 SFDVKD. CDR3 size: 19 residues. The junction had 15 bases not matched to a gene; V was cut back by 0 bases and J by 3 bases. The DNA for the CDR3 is TGTGCCACCAGTGATTTGCAAGTAGAGAAAGGGACAGGCGACTACGAGCAGTACTTC. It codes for CATSDLQVEKGTGDYEQYF.

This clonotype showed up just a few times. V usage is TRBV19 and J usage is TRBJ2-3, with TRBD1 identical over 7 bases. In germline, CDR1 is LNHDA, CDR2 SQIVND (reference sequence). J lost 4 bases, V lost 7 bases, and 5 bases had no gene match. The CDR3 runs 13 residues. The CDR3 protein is CASNDRVPDTQYF. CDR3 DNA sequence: TGTGCCAGTAATGACAGGGTCCCAGATACGCAGTATTTT.

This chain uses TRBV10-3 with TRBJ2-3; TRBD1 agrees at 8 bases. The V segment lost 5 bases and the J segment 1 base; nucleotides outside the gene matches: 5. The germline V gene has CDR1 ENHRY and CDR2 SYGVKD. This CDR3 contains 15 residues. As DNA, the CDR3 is TGTGCCATCAGTCGGACAGGGCCAGGCACAGATACGCAGTATTTT. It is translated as CAISRTGPGTDTQYF.